This T cell receptor beta chain comes out of a study of shared T cell receptors in the human thymus. The data were produced by immunoSEQ multiplex PCR, yet TCRdb's version contains in-frame clones alone and is incomplete. The sample records 600,000 or so clones, over 75% being singletons. CDR1 is LGHNA, CDR2 YNFKEQ, per germline. The CDR3 is 17 amino acids. V shed 0 bases, J shed 1 base, and the junction held 4 bases outside the gene matches. These data were also reused for a study on human thymus T cells. That paper adds: Donation was from healthy Finnish infants who were having corrective surgery that addressed congenital heart defects. Thymus tissue for the work was resected from patients undergoing corrective heart surgery. Gene usage (both V and J) appeared biased in thymic and blood repertoires.

This rearrangement joins TRBV4-2 to TRBJ2-2; the match to TRBD2 covers 8 bases. The sequence was collected from a boy less than two years old with a congenital heart defect. The sample consisted of thymocytes. The CDR3 region has the DNA TGTGCCAGCAGCCAAGAAGGGGCGGGGGGGAACACCGGGGAGCTGTTTTTT. This encodes CASSQEGAGGNTGELFF.